These 29 T cell receptor beta chains were sequenced from one sample in a study of shared clonotypes between healthy human individuals. Profiling relied on immunoSEQ multiplex PCR, and the TCRdb table lists in-frame clones only, not all of them. The data contain under 750,000 clones, 72% of them singletons. Sequences were obtained from memory CD4+ T cells sorted from blood. Subset denoted: CD45RA-negative fraction. Every receptor here comes from a woman under 40 in good health.

The rearrangement uses TRBV27 and TRBJ1-2; D perhaps matches TRBD1 (6 bases). The germline V gene has CDR1 MNHEY and CDR2 SMNVEV (reference sequence). Trimming removed 6 bases from V and 8 bases from J, with 16 bases in between. This CDR3 spans 13 amino acids. The CDR3 nucleotides read TGTGCCAGCAGCCCGGGGGGGGCGAGGGGCTACACCTTC. It codes for CASSPGGARGYTF.

The chain has TRBV5-1 and TRBJ1-3; D uncertain. Germline V gives CDR1 SGHRS, CDR2 YFSETQ. V dropped 0 bases and J dropped 0 bases, with 10 bases sitting between them. This CDR3 contains 16 residues. The CDR3 spells CASSLGAATSGNTIYF. DNA of the CDR3: TGCGCCAGCAGCTTGGGGGCAGCTACCTCTGGAAACACCATATATTTT.

The gene calls are TRBV11-3 and TRBJ2-5, with TRBD2 matching 12 bases. There are 17 residues in the CDR3. Germline V lookup: CDR1 SGHNT, CDR2 YENEEA. Unmatched junction bases numbered 8, after V lost 1 base and J lost 5 bases. CDR3 nucleotide sequence: TGTGCCAGCAGCTTAGGACTAGCGGGAGCTTCGGGGGAGACCCAGTACTTC. Its protein is CASSLGLAGASGETQYF.

V and J are TRBV6-6 and TRBJ1-2; 9 bases match TRBD1. The junction had 13 bases not matched to a gene; V was cut back by 5 bases and J by 6 bases. This CDR3 region has 16 residues. Germline V gene lookup returns CDR1 MNHNY and CDR2 SVGAGI (reference sequence). CDR3 DNA: TGTGCCAGCAGTACCAGCGGACAGGGGCGCCGGAATGGCTACACCTTC. Its translation is CASSTSGQGRRNGYTF.

V gene TRBV9 combines with J gene TRBJ2-7; D unresolved. The CDR3 length is 14 residues. V dropped 1 base and J dropped 5 bases, with 13 bases sitting between them. Germline V gene data show CDR1 as SGDLS and CDR2 as YYNGEE. In DNA form, the CDR3 reads TGTGCCAGCAGCGTACGTGCGAGCCCCAACGAGCAGTACTTC. It is translated as CASSVRASPNEQYF.

In its sample, this clone was seen a few times. This rearrangement joins TRBV7-9 to TRBJ2-1, with D perhaps matching TRBD2 (7 bases). The CDR3 is made up of 14 amino acids. The V gene lost 4 bases and the J gene lost 6 bases, with 13 bases spanning the gap. CDR1 SEHNR and CDR2 FQNEAQ come from the germline V gene (reference sequence). The CDR3 DNA reads as TGTGCCAGCAGCTCAGGGGCGGGAGTCAATGAGCAGTTCTTC. As protein: CASSSGAGVNEQFF.

The chain employs TRBV5-6 and TRBJ1-2, with D possibly matching TRBD1 (5 bases). The germline V gene has CDR1 SGHDT and CDR2 YYEEEE. V gave up 2 bases and J gave up 4 bases, with 9 bases separating them. CDR3 length equals 13 residues. This CDR3 reads CASSLDSIYGYTF. CDR3 DNA: TGTGCCAGCAGCTTAGACAGCATCTATGGCTACACCTTC.

The chain carries TRBV29-1 and TRBJ2-1; D not resolved. Between the trimmed V and J ends, which lost 0 bases and 10 bases, there was a span of 10 bases. This CDR3 contains 12 residues. Germline V CDR1 and CDR2: SQVTM, ANQGSEA. CDR3 nucleotides: TGCAGCGTTGAAGAGGTACAGCCCGAGCAGTTCTTC. Its translation: CSVEEVQPEQFF.

The chain uses TRBV6-5 and TRBJ2-1, with TRBD2 as a possible D gene (6 bases). Trimming removed 8 bases at V and 6 bases at J, with 11 bases between. Germline loops: CDR1 MNHEY, CDR2 SVGAGI. The CDR3 extends over 12 amino acids. CDR3 region: CASRGFLNEQFF. In DNA form, the CDR3 reads TGTGCCAGCCGGGGGTTTCTCAATGAGCAGTTCTTC.

CDR3 DNA: TGTGCCAGCAGTTCGTTACTTCTATCCGCCGGGACAGGGTGGTATGGCTACACCTTC. Translated, it gives CASSSLLLSAGTGWYGYTF. The gene calls are TRBV27 and TRBJ1-2, with 9 bases fitting TRBD1. This CDR3 is built from 19 residues. Germline V gene sequence: CDR1 MNHEY, CDR2 SMNVEV (reference sequence). Trimming cost V 4 bases and J 5 bases; bases outside gene matches: 20.

There are a few counts of this clone. The rearrangement joins TRBV7-9 to TRBJ2-7; possible D gene TRBD1, 6 bases. V gave up 4 bases and J gave up 4 bases, with 17 bases separating them. The CDR3 is 15 residues long. Per germline, CDR1 SEHNR and CDR2 FQNEAQ (reference sequence). The CDR3 here is CASSSGLNRDYEQYF. The CDR3 region has the DNA TGTGCCAGCAGCTCAGGACTGAACAGGGATTACGAGCAGTACTTC. The complete variable domain, with remaining parts taken from reference TRBV7-9 and TRBJ2-7, reads DTGVSQNPRHKITKRGQNVTFRCDPISEHNRLYWYRQTLGQGPEFLTYFQNEAQLEKSRLLSDRFSAERPKGSFSTLEIQRTEQGDSAMYLCASSSGLNRDYEQYFGPGTRLTVT.

This chain uses TRBV5-1 with TRBJ2-7; D unresolved. This CDR3 has 14 residues. The V end lost 2 bases, the J end lost 0 bases, and 9 bases lay between the germline ends. Germline lookup yields CDR1 SGHRS and CDR2 YFSETQ. The CDR3 is CASSLDINSYEQYF. The DNA of the CDR3 is TGCGCCAGCAGCTTAGACATCAACTCCTACGAGCAGTACTTC.

The V call is TRBV5-1, the J call TRBJ2-3; 15 positions match TRBD2. This CDR3 is built from 17 residues. The trim removed 7 bases at V and 8 bases at J, leaving 14 bases unmatched. Germline assignment: CDR1 SGHRS and CDR2 YFSETQ. Written as DNA, the CDR3 is TGCGCCAGCCGAAGCAATAGTGGGACTAGCGGGAGGACTACGCAGTATTTT. Its protein product is CASRSNSGTSGRTTQYF.

This clone was observed a handful of times. The chain recombines TRBV6-5 with TRBJ1-2; 11 positions match TRBD1. This CDR3 comprises 13 residues. V shed 6 bases and J 8 bases; nucleotides not matched to a gene: 5. In germline, CDR1 is MNHEY, CDR2 SVGAGI. The DNA of the CDR3 is TGTGCCAGCAGGACGGACAGGGGGCAAGGCTACACCTTC. It yields the protein CASRTDRGQGYTF.

This clone was seen a few times. The same CDR3 arises from other DNA sequences in this sample as well. The J gene is TRBJ1-1, the V gene TRBV6-1; D perhaps matches TRBD1 (5 bases). V lost 2 bases to trimming and J lost 4 bases, with 8 bases between them. This CDR3 is 13 amino acids long. CDR1 and CDR2 from the germline V gene are MNHNS and SASEGT. The DNA for the CDR3 is TGTGCCAGCAGTGAATTGGGGGGCACTGAAGCTTTCTTT. Residues: CASSELGGTEAFF.

Remarks on this clone: Different DNA sequences within this sample yield the same CDR3. Written as DNA, the CDR3 is TGTGCCAGCTCACCGGGACAGGGGAAAGAGACCCAGTACTTC. It is translated as CASSPGQGKETQYF. The chain couples TRBV18 to TRBJ2-5, with 10 bases fitting TRBD1. The CDR3 spans 14 residues. Per germline, CDR1 KGHSH and CDR2 LQKENI. V dropped 3 bases and J dropped 3; count of bases not matched to a gene: 1.

The rearrangement links TRBV14 to TRBJ2-7; the D is unclear. This CDR3 spans 14 amino acids. The V end lost 4 bases, the J end lost 6 bases, and 16 bases lay between the germline ends. Per the germline V gene, CDR1 is SGHDN and CDR2 is FVKESK. CDR3 coding DNA: TGTGCCAGCAGCCTTGGGAACCCGTCGTCCGAGCAGTACTTC. Amino acid sequence: CASSLGNPSSEQYF. The complete variable domain, with remaining parts taken from reference TRBV14 and TRBJ2-7, reads EAGVTQFPSHSVIEKGQTVTLRCDPISGHDNLYWYRRVMGKEIKFLLHFVKESKQDESGMPNNRFLAERTGGTYSTLKVQPAELEDSGVYFCASSLGNPSSEQYFGPGTRLTVT.

The CDR3: CSATRDLQFF. CDR3 in DNA: TGCAGTGCTACCCGGGACCTACAGTTCTTC. The V and J genes are TRBV20-1 and TRBJ2-1; D could derive from TRBD1 or TRBD2 (5 bases each). Germline CDR1 and CDR2: DFQATT and SNEGSKA (reference sequence). The CDR3 has 10 amino acids. V gave up 4 bases and J gave up 13 bases, with 11 bases separating them.

The chain uses TRBV5-1 and TRBJ1-1; TRBD1 agrees at 8 bases. The CDR3 consists of 14 residues. CDR1 and CDR2 from the germline V gene are SGHRS and YFSETQ. V dropped 4 bases and J dropped 11; count of bases not matched to a gene: 13. CDR3 protein: CASSPVNRTGLAFF. As DNA, the CDR3 is TGCGCCAGCAGCCCCGTCAACCGGACAGGGCTCGCTTTCTTT.

The V and J genes are TRBV5-1 and TRBJ2-1; 11 bases match TRBD1. This CDR3 comprises 14 residues. V trimming: 6 bases; J trimming: 3 bases; junction bases outside the gene matches: 2. Germline CDR1 and CDR2: SGHRS and YFSETQ. For the CDR3, the DNA is TGCGCCAGCACGGGGACAGGGGGCTACAATGAGCAGTTCTTC. Its protein product is CASTGTGGYNEQFF.

DNA of the CDR3: TGCAGCGCCGCAGGGGCCTCCTACGAGCAGTACTTC. Translated, it gives CSAAGASYEQYF. This chain uses TRBV29-1 with TRBJ2-7; D might be TRBD1 (6 bases). CDR3 length equals 12 residues. Deletions cut 7 bases from V and 0 bases from J, with 10 bases between. Per germline, CDR1 SQVTM and CDR2 ANQGSEA.

The chain uses TRBV5-6 and TRBJ1-2, with no clear D. The V and J ends lost 4 bases and 9 bases respectively, with 13 bases between them. CDR1 SGHDT and CDR2 YYEEEE come from the germline V gene. This CDR3 contains 12 residues. The CDR3 DNA sequence: TGTGCCAGCAGCCCCAGAGGTGGCCGCTACACCTTC. It specifies CASSPRGGRYTF.

The V and J genes are TRBV10-2 and TRBJ2-1; the match to TRBD1 covers 10 bases. Germline V CDR1 and CDR2: WSHSY, SAAADI. The CDR3 totals 17 residues. The V gene end was trimmed by 6 bases and the J gene end by 8 bases; junction bases not matched to a gene: 16. The CDR3 sequence is CASSDRYGTGAHHEQFF. In DNA, the CDR3 is TGCGCCAGCAGCGACAGATACGGGACAGGGGCCCACCATGAGCAGTTCTTC.

This rearrangement joins TRBV9 to TRBJ2-7; TRBD1 matches 8 bases. This CDR3 spans 14 amino acids. With 2 bases clipped from V and 4 bases from J, the junction kept 5 bases outside the gene matches. In germline, CDR1 is SGDLS, CDR2 YYNGEE. CDR3 DNA: TGTGCCAGCAGCGTCGGACAGGGTTGGTACGAGCAGTACTTC. This encodes CASSVGQGWYEQYF.

This clone turned up a few times. This chain connects TRBV5-4 to TRBJ2-7; 13 bases are a match to TRBD2. The CDR3 spans 16 residues. V shed 1 base, J shed 4 bases, and the junction held 5 bases outside the gene matches. Per the germline V gene, CDR1 is SGHNT and CDR2 is YYREEE (reference sequence). CDR3 nucleotide sequence: TGTGCCAGCAGCTTGTCCCGGACTAGCGGGAGTTACGAGCAGTACTTC. Residues: CASSLSRTSGSYEQYF.

This clone was observed a few times. The chain employs TRBV4-2 and TRBJ2-1; 8 nucleotides line up with TRBD2. Per germline, CDR1 LGHNA and CDR2 YNFKEQ. This CDR3 region has 17 residues. V lost 4 bases, J lost 4 bases, and 12 bases stayed unmatched. The CDR3: CASSPEIGAGVYNEQFF. The CDR3 DNA follows: TGTGCCAGCAGCCCAGAAATAGGAGCGGGAGTGTACAATGAGCAGTTCTTC.

Concerning this clone: A much larger clone sits a single nucleotide away, making a read error possible. Other nucleotide sequences in the sample specify the same CDR3. This chain connects TRBV4-1 to TRBJ2-1, with D perhaps matching TRBD1 or TRBD2 (5 bases each). The CDR3 length is 18 residues. CDR1 and CDR2 from the germline V gene are MGHRA and YSYEKL. Trimming left V 3 bases short and J 3 bases short, with 21 bases between. This chain's CDR3 is CASSHTDMGLAVYNEQFF. CDR3 nucleotide sequence: TGCGCCAGCAGCCATACCGACATGGGGCTAGCAGTCTACAATGAGCAGTTCTTC.

The rearrangement links TRBV11-1 to TRBJ2-5; 11 bases align to TRBD2. After removal of 6 bases from V and 7 bases from J, the junction contained 7 bases not matched to a gene. The CDR3 consists of 14 residues. Germline V CDR1 and CDR2: SGHAT, FQDESV (reference sequence). CDR3 sequence (DNA): TGTGCCAGCAGTTGGGGGACTAGCGGCAGGACCCAGTACTTC. Its translation is CASSWGTSGRTQYF.

This rearrangement joins TRBV6-5 to TRBJ1-2; maybe TRBD1 (6 bases). CDR1 is MNHEY and CDR2 is SVGAGI in the germline V gene. Trimming left V 0 bases short and J 4 bases short, with 15 bases between. The CDR3 extends over 16 amino acids. CDR3 DNA: TGTGCCAGCAGTTACTCGGAGGGGGTCCCCATCTATGGCTACACCTTC. This translates into CASSYSEGVPIYGYTF.